These 24 T cell receptor beta chains share one sample of origin, sequenced in a study of blood T cell repertoires in COVID-19. Sequencing used immunoSEQ multiplex PCR; TCRdb keeps in-frame clones, though not all of them. The sample lists 150,000 to 200,000 clones; 80% to 90% were seen once. Source material: peripheral blood. The receptors come from a man aged 55 to 70 with acute or convalescent COVID-19.

This clone occurred once. The J gene is TRBJ2-7, the V gene TRBV18, with 7 bases matching TRBD1. This CDR3 is 15 amino acids long. Germline CDR1 and CDR2: KGHSH and LQKENI. The V and J ends lost 0 bases and 4 bases, in that order; junction bases with no gene match: 6. DNA of the CDR3: TGTGCCAGCTCACCACCGAACAGGGGTGTGTACGAGCAGTACTTC. The encoded protein is CASSPPNRGVYEQYF.

CDR3 sequence (DNA): TGTGCCATCAGTGAGTCGGCAGGGGATTCTAACTATGGCTACACCTTC. It yields the protein CAISESAGDSNYGYTF. This chain uses TRBV10-3 with TRBJ1-2, with a possible D match to TRBD1 (6 bases). CDR1 is ENHRY and CDR2 is SYGVKD in the germline V gene. V was clipped by 0 bases and J by 0 bases, with 11 bases between them. The CDR3 is 16 amino acids.

The chain's CDR3 is CASSPTGDEQYF. The CDR3 coding sequence is TGTGCCAGCTCACCAACGGGGGACGAGCAGTACTTC. J is TRBJ2-7 and V is TRBV18; D perhaps matches TRBD2 (6 bases). The germline V and J ends were trimmed by 2 bases and 5 bases, with 7 bases remaining between them. This CDR3 comprises 12 residues. CDR1 is KGHSH, CDR2 LQKENI, per germline.

The chain links TRBV10-3 to TRBJ1-2; D is perhaps TRBD1 (6 bases). With 3 bases removed from V and 8 bases from J, the gap between germline ends came to 16 bases. The germline V gene has CDR1 ENHRY and CDR2 SYGVKD. The CDR3 extends over 14 amino acids. This CDR3 reads CAISDRTEPEGYTF. The CDR3 DNA reads as TGTGCCATCAGTGACCGGACAGAACCTGAGGGCTACACCTTC.

J is TRBJ1-1 and V is TRBV28, with TRBD1 identical over 10 bases. With V trimmed by 1 base and J by 6 bases, 8 bases remained unmatched. CDR3 length: 16 residues. Germline V lookup: CDR1 MDHEN, CDR2 SYDVKM. CDR3 amino acids: CASSLLGGQGSPEAFF. The CDR3 coding sequence is TGTGCCAGCAGTTTATTGGGGGGACAGGGGTCGCCTGAAGCTTTCTTT.

This chain connects TRBV6-5 to TRBJ2-1, with TRBD2 as a possible D gene (5 bases). This CDR3 comprises 14 residues. The germline gives CDR1 MNHEY, CDR2 SVGAGI. Between the trimmed V and J ends, which lost 4 bases and 5 bases, there was a span of 12 bases. The CDR3 DNA follows: TGTGCCAGCAGTTTGGGGAGATCAAACAATGAGCAGTTCTTC. Amino acids: CASSLGRSNNEQFF.

J is TRBJ2-3 and V is TRBV6-1; 15 bases fit TRBD2. In germline, CDR1 is MNHNS, CDR2 SASEGT. The CDR3 has 18 amino acids. Trimming removed 4 bases from V and 0 bases from J; junction bases left unmatched: 5. The CDR3 coding sequence is TGTGCCAGCAGTGTCGGGACTAGCGGGAGGTATAGCACAGATACGCAGTATTTT. Protein product: CASSVGTSGRYSTDTQYF.

The chain uses TRBV25-1 and TRBJ1-2; 9 bases are a match to TRBD1. The trim removed 6 bases at V and 4 bases at J, leaving 6 bases unmatched. CDR1 and CDR2 (germline): MGHDK, SYGVNS. This CDR3 has 14 residues. DNA of the CDR3: TGTGCCAGCAGCGAAAGGACAGGGGCCTATGGCTACACCTTC. It encodes CASSERTGAYGYTF.

This sequence joins TRBV2 and TRBJ1-2, with D possibly TRBD1 on 6 matching bases. CDR3 length: 15 amino acids. Germline V gives CDR1 SNHLY, CDR2 FYNNEI. The ends were cut back, 8 bases at V and 1 base at J, with 17 bases in the middle. CDR3 in amino acids: CASGGSGGLNYGYTF. The CDR3 nucleotides read TGTGCCAGCGGCGGTAGCGGGGGGCTTAACTATGGCTACACCTTC.

For the CDR3, the DNA is TGTGCCAGCAGACAAACGGGACAGGGATCCTACGAGCAGTACTTC. This gives the protein CASRQTGQGSYEQYF. The rearrangement joins TRBV28 to TRBJ2-7, with 9 nucleotides matching TRBD1. This CDR3 region has 15 residues. The V gene end was trimmed by 6 bases and the J gene end by 1 base; junction bases not matched to a gene: 7. Germline-derived CDR1 and CDR2 are MDHEN and SYDVKM.

This clone was counted at least ten times. V usage is TRBV3-1 (or the pseudogene TRBV3-2) and J usage is TRBJ1-2; D gene unclear. Germline CDR1 and CDR2: LGHDT and YNNKEL (reference sequence). Trimming removed 2 bases at V and 7 bases at J, with 14 bases between. The CDR3 covers 14 residues. The CDR3 protein is CASSQSRPGVGYTF. CDR3 DNA: TGTGCCAGCAGCCAATCAAGACCCGGGGTTGGCTACACCTTC.

The chain carries TRBV28 and TRBJ2-1; 10 positions agree with TRBD2. The CDR3 runs to 15 residues. Trimming removed 2 bases from V and 6 bases from J; junction bases left unmatched: 4. Germline V gene lookup returns CDR1 MDHEN and CDR2 SYDVKM. CDR3: CASSLESGRANEQFF. CDR3 sequence (DNA): TGTGCCAGCAGTTTAGAAAGCGGGAGGGCCAATGAGCAGTTCTTC.

The V call is TRBV23-1, the J call TRBJ1-2; D is perhaps TRBD1 (6 bases). TRBV23-1 is filed as an ORF, its function uncertain. This CDR3 contains 14 residues. Trimming shortened V by 8 bases and J by 7 bases, and 20 bases separated the two germline ends. CDR3 DNA sequence: TGCGCCAGCGGGGAGAGGGGGTTGAGGGGTGGCTACACCTTC. Translation gives CASGERGLRGGYTF.

The CDR3 is CASSNGAGGFYNSPLHF. The DNA for the CDR3 is TGTGCCAGCAGTAACGGAGCAGGGGGGTTCTATAATTCACCCCTCCACTTT. The V and J genes are TRBV28 and TRBJ1-6; 7 nucleotides agree with TRBD1. This CDR3 region has 17 residues. V lost 5 bases to trimming and J lost 3 bases; unmatched junction nucleotides: 10. Germline loops: CDR1 MDHEN, CDR2 SYDVKM.

This clone showed up just once. The identical CDR3 is also encoded by other nucleotide sequences in the sample. The genes are TRBV27 and TRBJ2-6; D remains unclear. The V and J ends lost 3 bases and 3 bases respectively, with 3 bases between them. CDR3 length equals 13 residues. Germline V CDR1 and CDR2: MNHEY, SMNVEV (reference sequence). This CDR3 reads CASSFSGANVLTF. Here the CDR3 DNA reads TGTGCCAGCAGTTTCAGTGGGGCCAACGTCCTGACTTTC.

A single count supports this clone. The V gene is TRBV7-3, the J gene TRBJ1-4; TRBD1 agrees at 7 bases. The germline gives CDR1 SGHTA, CDR2 FQGTGA. The CDR3 spans 15 residues. The V segment lost 6 bases and the J segment 4 bases; nucleotides outside the gene matches: 8. CDR3 in DNA: TGTGCCAGCAGGTTTACCGGGACAGATAATGAAAAACTGTTTTTT. It encodes CASRFTGTDNEKLFF.

The chain joins TRBV24-1 to TRBJ2-2, with a tentative D call TRBD1 (6 bases). V lost 5 bases to trimming and J lost 2 bases, with 17 bases between them. The CDR3 covers 17 residues. Per germline, CDR1 KGHDR and CDR2 SFDVKD. This chain's CDR3 is CATSGLHREGNTGELFF. The CDR3 DNA follows: TGTGCCACCAGTGGCCTACACAGGGAAGGCAACACCGGGGAGCTGTTTTTT.

V usage is TRBV13 and J usage is TRBJ1-3; TRBD1 might be the D (5 bases). There are 12 residues in the CDR3. In germline, CDR1 is PRHDT, CDR2 FYEKMQ (reference sequence). With 5 bases removed from V and 8 bases from J, the gap between germline ends came to 10 bases. For the CDR3, the DNA is TGTGCCAGCAGCCGCAGGGAGGACACCATATATTTT. Translated, it gives CASSRREDTIYF.

This chain connects TRBV7-8 to TRBJ1-3, with TRBD1 as a possible D gene (5 bases). V was clipped by 5 bases and J by 3 bases, with 17 bases between them. The CDR3 contains 16 residues. Germline loops: CDR1 SGHVS, CDR2 FQNEAQ. The CDR3 DNA reads TGTGCCAGCAGCCCGGGGGAGGGATATGGTGGAAACACCATATATTTT. This encodes CASSPGEGYGGNTIYF.

This clone was observed a few times. The V and J genes are TRBV19 and TRBJ1-5; maybe TRBD1 (5 bases). The CDR3 consists of 13 residues. Trimming left V 4 bases short and J 5 bases short, with 9 bases between. CDR1 is LNHDA, CDR2 SQIVND, per germline (reference sequence). The CDR3 DNA follows: TGTGCCAGTAGTACCAGGGTAGATCAGCCCCAGCATTTT. Residues: CASSTRVDQPQHF. Variable domain in full (rest from reference TRBV19 and TRBJ1-5): DGGITQSPKYLFRKEGQNVTLSCEQNLNHDAMYWYRQDPGQGLRLIYYSQIVNDFQKGDIAEGYSVSREKKESFPLTVTSAQKNPTAFYLCASSTRVDQPQHFGDGTRLSIL.

This chain links TRBV5-4 with TRBJ2-7; 7 bases are shared with TRBD2. CDR3 length equals 15 residues. CDR1 and CDR2 (germline): SGHNT, YYREEE (reference sequence). The J segment lost 5 bases and the V segment lost 0 bases, leaving 8 bases of the junction unmatched. In DNA, the CDR3 is TGTGCCAGCAGCTTGGCCGGGACTAATATACACGAGCAGTACTTC. It codes for CASSLAGTNIHEQYF.

The rearrangement links TRBV29-1 to TRBJ1-2; 8 bases are a match to TRBD1. Germline assignment: CDR1 SQVTM and CDR2 ANQGSEA. Trimming at V came to 5 bases and at J to 2 bases, leaving 4 bases not matched to a gene. The CDR3 length is 13 residues. The CDR3 DNA reads as TGCAGCGTTACACAGGGGGTCAACTATGGCTACACCTTC. Protein sequence: CSVTQGVNYGYTF.

The CDR3 bases are TGTGCCAGCAGTTCGGGACAGTCTTTCACCTTC. Translation gives CASSSGQSFTF. The chain is built from TRBV28 and TRBJ1-2, with 7 bases identical to TRBD1. This CDR3 comprises 11 residues. CDR1 is MDHEN, CDR2 SYDVKM, per germline. The junction had 6 bases not matched to a gene; V was cut back by 4 bases and J by 13 bases.

J is TRBJ2-1 and V is TRBV11-3; D gene ambiguous. Trimming removed 3 bases from V and 3 bases from J, with 12 bases in between. This CDR3 region has 15 residues. The germline gives CDR1 SGHNT, CDR2 YENEEA. CDR3 amino acids: CASSLQSQDYNEQFF. CDR3 in DNA: TGTGCCAGCAGCTTGCAGTCCCAGGACTACAATGAGCAGTTCTTC.